This T cell receptor (beta chain) was sequenced for a study of technical replicates of blood from a handful of donors. The V end was cut by 10 bases, the J end by 5 bases, with 24 bases between. CDR3 length equals 16 residues. Germline-derived CDR1 and CDR2 are WNHNN and SYGVQD (reference sequence). The repertoire was sequenced with immunoSEQ multiplex PCR; TCRdb's copy has only in-frame clones and lacks some. The data contain just over 60,000 clones, around 87% of them singletons. The TCR sequence derives from a human donor in good health. Some clones in this sample may be carry-over from other donors' samples. Sequencing was done on a sample of PBMCs. The chain has TRBV10-1 and TRBJ2-4; D remains ambiguous. CDR3 bases: TGCGCCACCCAGCCCAGCCGTTGGGCCCGCGAAAACATTCAGTACTTC. Protein sequence: CATQPSRWARENIQYF.